The T cell receptor beta chain described here comes from a study of shared clonotypes between healthy human individuals. About this clone itself: As yet, its antigen is unknown.

Clones were sequenced by immunoSEQ multiplex PCR, and TCRdb holds only the in-frame ones, with some missing. The sample lists 450,000 to 700,000 clones; roughly 95% were seen once. Study-level findings and limits: The sharing of 4% to 5.5% of naive CD4 clonotypes was seen across a few donors. Some clonotypes were shared by all four sorted-subset donors, while others were not shared. The non-shared ones had lower generation probabilities than the shared ones.

Terminally differentiated effector memory CD45RA+ cells were excluded by CCR7 positive selection of CD45RO-negative cells. The healthy adult donors were HIV-negative and reported no recent acute infections or vaccinations. Only Caucasian adults living in Nashville, Tennessee made up the donor group. The germline V gene has CDR1 SNHLY and CDR2 FYNNEI. The CDR3 length is 12 residues. The V end lost 7 bases, the J end lost 11 bases, and 14 bases lay between the germline ends. Input material: naive CD8+ T cells sorted from blood. This receptor was taken from a woman in her thirties in good health. The rearrangement uses TRBV2 and TRBJ2-2, with D possibly matching TRBD2 (5 bases). The CDR3 DNA follows: TGTGCCAGCACCCCGGACTTGGCTGAGCTGTTTTTT. It codes for CASTPDLAELFF.